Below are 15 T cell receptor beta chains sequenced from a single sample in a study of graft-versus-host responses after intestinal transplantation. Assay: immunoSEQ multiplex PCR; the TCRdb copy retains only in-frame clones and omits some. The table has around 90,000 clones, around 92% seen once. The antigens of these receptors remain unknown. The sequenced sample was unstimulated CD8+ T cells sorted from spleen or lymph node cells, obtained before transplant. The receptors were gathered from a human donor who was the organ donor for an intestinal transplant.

CDR3 DNA sequence: TGCGCCAGCGAGGGGACAGGGGGCACCGGGGAGCTGTTTTTT. Its translation: CASEGTGGTGELFF. The chain uses TRBV10-2 and TRBJ2-2; 11 bases align to TRBD1. CDR1 is WSHSY, CDR2 SAAADI, per germline. The CDR3 is 14 amino acids. Trimming at V came to 8 bases and at J to 4 bases, leaving 3 bases not matched to a gene.

The CDR3 sequence is CASSYGGTNNEQFF. The CDR3, as DNA: TGTGCCAGCAGTTACGGCGGGACTAACAATGAGCAGTTCTTC. The rearrangement joins TRBV6-5 to TRBJ2-1; 7 bases line up with TRBD2. This CDR3 has 14 residues. Germline V gene data show CDR1 as MNHEY and CDR2 as SVGAGI. Trimming cost V 2 bases and J 5 bases; bases outside gene matches: 3.

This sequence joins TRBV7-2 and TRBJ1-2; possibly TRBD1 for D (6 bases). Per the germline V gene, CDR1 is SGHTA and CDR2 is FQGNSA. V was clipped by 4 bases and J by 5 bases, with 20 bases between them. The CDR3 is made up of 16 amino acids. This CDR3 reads CASSSDSHQSIYGYTF. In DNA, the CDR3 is TGTGCCAGCAGCTCGGACAGTCATCAATCGATTTATGGCTACACCTTC.

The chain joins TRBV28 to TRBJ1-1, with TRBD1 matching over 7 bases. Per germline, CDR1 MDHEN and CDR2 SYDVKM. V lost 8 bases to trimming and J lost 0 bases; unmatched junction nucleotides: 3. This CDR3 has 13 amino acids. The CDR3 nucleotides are TGTGCCAGCTCCAGGGGGGTGAACACTGAAGCTTTCTTT. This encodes CASSRGVNTEAFF.

This chain's CDR3 is CASSFWTGANYGYTF. The CDR3 nucleotides read TGTGCCAGCAGCTTCTGGACAGGGGCGAACTATGGCTACACCTTC. The rearrangement links TRBV7-2 to TRBJ1-2; TRBD1 matches at 9 bases. The V gene's germline CDR1 is SGHTA and CDR2 FQGNSA. Unmatched junction bases numbered 4, after V lost 3 bases and J lost 2 bases. The CDR3 length is 15 residues.

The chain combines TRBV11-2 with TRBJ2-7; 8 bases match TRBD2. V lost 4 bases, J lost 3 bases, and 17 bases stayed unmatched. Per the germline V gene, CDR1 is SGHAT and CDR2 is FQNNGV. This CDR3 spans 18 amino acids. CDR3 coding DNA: TGTGCCAGCAGCTCATGGGCAGATTGGAAGGCGGGAGGCTACGAGCAGTACTTC. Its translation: CASSSWADWKAGGYEQYF.

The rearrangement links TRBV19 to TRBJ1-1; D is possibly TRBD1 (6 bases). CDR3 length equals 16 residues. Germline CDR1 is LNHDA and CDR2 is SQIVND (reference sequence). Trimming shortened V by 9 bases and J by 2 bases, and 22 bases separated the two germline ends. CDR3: CASGRTVLSPNTEAFF. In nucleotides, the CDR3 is TGTGCCAGCGGAAGGACAGTCCTTTCCCCTAACACTGAAGCTTTCTTT.

Here the CDR3 reads CSVEDRVPIPYGYTF. The CDR3 DNA is TGCAGCGTTGAAGACCGGGTCCCAATCCCCTATGGCTACACCTTC. The rearrangement joins TRBV29-1 to TRBJ1-2; the D is unclear. Germline V gene sequence: CDR1 SQVTM, CDR2 ANQGSEA. V lost 0 bases and J 4 bases, leaving 15 bases between the germline ends. The CDR3 loop spans 15 amino acids.

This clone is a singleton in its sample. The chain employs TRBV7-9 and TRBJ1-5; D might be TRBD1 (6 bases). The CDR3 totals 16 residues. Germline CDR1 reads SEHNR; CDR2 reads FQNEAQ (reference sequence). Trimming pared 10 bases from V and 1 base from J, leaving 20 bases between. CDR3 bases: TGTGCCACCCACTCCATTACAGGGCTGAGCAATCAGCCCCAGCATTTT. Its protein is CATHSITGLSNQPQHF. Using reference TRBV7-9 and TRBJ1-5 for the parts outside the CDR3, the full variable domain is DTGVSQNPRHKITKRGQNVTFRCDPISEHNRLYWYRQTLGQGPEFLTYFQNEAQLEKSRLLSDRFSAERPKGSFSTLEIQRTEQGDSAMYLCATHSITGLSNQPQHFGDGTRLSIL.

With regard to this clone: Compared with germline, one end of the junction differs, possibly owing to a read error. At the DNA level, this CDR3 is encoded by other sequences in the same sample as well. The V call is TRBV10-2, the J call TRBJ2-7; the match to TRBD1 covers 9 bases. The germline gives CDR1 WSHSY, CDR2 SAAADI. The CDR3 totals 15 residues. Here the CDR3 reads CASSWTGVTSYEQYF. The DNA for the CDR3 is TGCGCCAGCAGCTGGACAGGGGTGACCTCCTACGAACAGTACTTC.

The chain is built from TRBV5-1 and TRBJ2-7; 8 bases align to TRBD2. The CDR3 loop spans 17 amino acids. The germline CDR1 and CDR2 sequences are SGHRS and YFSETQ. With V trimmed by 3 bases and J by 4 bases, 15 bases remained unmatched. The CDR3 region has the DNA TGCGCCAGCAGCTGGTCACCTGCCGGGACTAGGTTATACGAGCAGTACTTC. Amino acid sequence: CASSWSPAGTRLYEQYF.

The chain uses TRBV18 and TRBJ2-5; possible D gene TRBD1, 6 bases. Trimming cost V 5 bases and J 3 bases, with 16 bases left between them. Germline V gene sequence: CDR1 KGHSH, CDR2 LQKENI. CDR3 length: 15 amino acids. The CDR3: CASSNIDAGEETQYF. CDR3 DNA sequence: TGTGCCAGCTCAAATATAGACGCAGGGGAAGAGACCCAGTACTTC.

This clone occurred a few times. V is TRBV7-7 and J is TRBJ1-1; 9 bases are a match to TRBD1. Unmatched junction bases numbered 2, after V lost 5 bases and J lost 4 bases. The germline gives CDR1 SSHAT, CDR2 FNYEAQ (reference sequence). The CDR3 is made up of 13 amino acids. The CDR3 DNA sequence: TGTGCCAGCAGCCGGGGACAGGGCACTGAAGCTTTCTTT. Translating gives CASSRGQGTEAFF.

The CDR3 sequence is CASSRGTVAETQYF. CDR3 DNA: TGTGCCAGCAGCCGAGGGACAGTAGCAGAGACCCAGTACTTC. V usage is TRBV6-6 and J usage is TRBJ2-5; 7 positions match TRBD1. CDR3 size: 14 residues. CDR1 is MNHNY, CDR2 SVGAGI, per germline (reference sequence). V was clipped by 6 bases and J by 4 bases; unmatched bases: 8.

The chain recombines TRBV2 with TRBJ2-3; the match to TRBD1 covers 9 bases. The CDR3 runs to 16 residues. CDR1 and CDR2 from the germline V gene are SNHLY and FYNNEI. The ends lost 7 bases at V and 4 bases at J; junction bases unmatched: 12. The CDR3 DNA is TGTGCCAGCACACAACTCACAGGGGGCGCGGCAGATACGCAGTATTTT. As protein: CASTQLTGGAADTQYF.